A single sample gave rise to the 22 T cell receptor beta chains below, sequenced in a study of beta chain features in type 1 diabetes. The whole isolated RNA underwent reverse transcription, so sequencing captured expressed TCRB transcripts. The protocol was immunoSEQ multiplex PCR, while the TCRdb copy is restricted to in-frame clones and leaves out a portion. The repertoire consists of about 59,000 clones, with about 55% occurring once and the leading ten covering 2% to 2.5%. The source material was Tregs from blood. All receptors derive from a woman aged 18 to 35 in good health.

The V gene is TRBV19, the J gene TRBJ2-2, with TRBD2 matching over 7 bases. The CDR3 loop spans 15 amino acids. The junction had 7 bases not matched to a gene; V was cut back by 4 bases and J by 5 bases. The V gene's germline CDR1 is LNHDA and CDR2 SQIVND (reference sequence). CDR3 coding DNA: TGTGCCAGTAGTAGTTCCTGGGGAGGGACCGGGGAGCTGTTTTTT. This codes for CASSSSWGGTGELFF.

This clone was observed a handful of times. The chain links TRBV19 to TRBJ1-1, with a weak D call TRBD1 (5 bases). This CDR3 has 13 amino acids. V shed 5 bases and J shed 2 bases, with 9 bases lying between them. CDR1 LNHDA and CDR2 SQIVND come from the germline V gene (reference sequence). The CDR3 sequence: CASSPGVNTEAFF. In DNA form, the CDR3 reads TGTGCCAGTAGTCCGGGGGTCAACACTGAAGCTTTCTTT.

The chain links TRBV5-1 to TRBJ2-2, with 8 bases that match TRBD1. The CDR3 is made up of 21 amino acids. Per the germline V gene, CDR1 is SGHRS and CDR2 is YFSETQ. V dropped 4 bases and J dropped 0; count of bases not matched to a gene: 20. The CDR3 coding sequence is TGCGCCAGCAGCCCCTTCGGACAGGGTAGGAGGAGAACCGCGAACACCGGGGAGCTGTTTTTT. It specifies CASSPFGQGRRRTANTGELFF.

This chain uses TRBV7-9 with TRBJ1-2; D is uncertain. Between the trimmed V and J ends, which lost 4 bases and 0 bases, there was a span of 12 bases. Germline V gene sequence: CDR1 SEHNR, CDR2 FQNEAQ (reference sequence). CDR3 length equals 15 residues. CDR3: CASSYYTVSNYGYTF. DNA for the CDR3: TGTGCCAGCAGCTACTACACCGTTTCTAACTATGGCTACACCTTC.

V and J are TRBV9 and TRBJ1-6; the match to TRBD1 covers 7 bases. This CDR3 comprises 16 residues. Germline V CDR1 and CDR2: SGDLS, YYNGEE. Trimming at V came to 0 bases and at J to 7 bases, leaving 7 bases not matched to a gene. CDR3 sequence (DNA): TGTGCCAGCAGCGTAGGTCCGGACAGGAGAAATTCACCCCTCCACTTT. It is translated as CASSVGPDRRNSPLHF.

This clone was seen a handful of times. The rearrangement uses TRBV5-1 and TRBJ2-7, with TRBD2 identical over 11 bases. The ends lost 3 bases at V and 2 bases at J; junction bases unmatched: 7. Germline V gene sequence: CDR1 SGHRS, CDR2 YFSETQ. The CDR3 sequence is 16 residues long. CDR3 DNA sequence: TGCGCCAGCAGCTGGGGAGCTAGCGGGAGGACCTACGAGCAGTACTTC. Translating gives CASSWGASGRTYEQYF.

This chain connects TRBV11-2 to TRBJ2-5, with a possible D match to TRBD1 (6 bases). V lost 3 bases, J lost 1 base, and 9 bases lay in between. Germline V gene lookup returns CDR1 SGHAT and CDR2 FQNNGV. The CDR3 is made up of 14 amino acids. The CDR3 DNA reads as TGTGCCAGCAGCTTTAGGACAGTCCAAGAGACCCAGTACTTC. Amino acids: CASSFRTVQETQYF.

The V gene is TRBV5-4, the J gene TRBJ2-3; D is ambiguous. The germline V gene encodes CDR1 SGHNT and CDR2 YYREEE (reference sequence). The V and J ends lost 4 bases and 0 bases respectively, with 12 bases between them. This CDR3 region has 15 residues. CDR3 nucleotides: TGTGCCAGCAGCCCACTGCGAGCCAGCACAGATACGCAGTATTTT. Translating gives CASSPLRASTDTQYF.

This clone was found a few times. The chain recombines TRBV11-2 with TRBJ1-2; tentative D call: TRBD1 (5 bases). V lost 5 bases to trimming and J lost 5 bases, with 21 bases between them. Germline V lookup: CDR1 SGHAT, CDR2 FQNNGV. The CDR3 is 16 residues long. For the CDR3, the DNA is TGTGCCAGCAGCCCACCCCGGCAGGGTGTTGGGTATGGCTACACCTTC. As protein: CASSPPRQGVGYGYTF.

This clone was seen just once. CDR3 nucleotide sequence: TGTGCCAGCTCATCCCAGCCATCCGGGTCCGAGCAGTACTTC. Protein product: CASSSQPSGSEQYF. The gene calls are TRBV6-1 and TRBJ2-7, with D unresolved. The CDR3 contains 14 residues. Trimming took 8 bases from V and 6 from J, leaving 20 bases between them. In germline, CDR1 is MNHNS, CDR2 SASEGT.

V is TRBV4-3 and J is TRBJ2-5; 8 nucleotides match TRBD2. V trimming: 4 bases; J trimming: 1 base; junction bases outside the gene matches: 11. Germline CDR1 reads LGHNA; CDR2 reads YSLEER. The length of the CDR3 is 17 residues. CDR3 bases: TGCGCCAGCAGCCCCCGGTCCAGCGGGGGATCCCAAGAGACCCAGTACTTC. This translates into CASSPRSSGGSQETQYF.

The CDR3 region is CASRDNRVWYEQYF. CDR3 nucleotides: TGTGCCAGCAGGGATAACAGGGTCTGGTACGAGCAGTACTTC. The chain recombines TRBV28 with TRBJ2-5; possible D gene TRBD1, 6 bases. The DNA end favors TRBJ2-7, so the J call may be wrong. Germline CDR1 is MDHEN and CDR2 is SYDVKM. This CDR3 contains 14 residues.

The rearrangement joins TRBV21-1 to TRBJ1-1; the DNA was not used to check the table's D call, TRBD1. TRBV21-1 is an annotated pseudogene. This CDR3 is 15 amino acids long. This CDR3 is CASSICLTPNTEAFF. CDR3 in DNA: TGTGCCAGCAGCATCTGCTTGACACCGAACACTGAAGCTTTCTTT.

This chain links TRBV6-1 with TRBJ2-1; possible D gene TRBD2, 5 bases. CDR3 size: 13 residues. The germline gives CDR1 MNHNS, CDR2 SASEGT. The ends were cut back, 6 bases at V and 9 bases at J, with 15 bases in the middle. The CDR3 loop is CASRIRIGSEQFF. Written as DNA, the CDR3 is TGTGCCAGCAGAATAAGAATAGGGAGTGAGCAGTTCTTC.

This clone was seen a few times. The CDR3 reads CASSEMGLGYGYTF. CDR3 nucleotides: TGTGCCAGCTCAGAGATGGGGCTGGGCTATGGCTACACCTTC. The chain has TRBV18 and TRBJ1-2; TRBD1 is a possible D gene (5 bases). The germline V gene has CDR1 KGHSH and CDR2 LQKENI. The CDR3 runs to 14 residues. V was cut by 5 bases and J by 4 bases, with 14 bases left in between.

CDR3 sequence reads: CASSIDGRLNTGELFF. The CDR3, as DNA: TGTGCCAGTAGTATAGACGGCAGGTTGAACACCGGGGAGCTGTTTTTT. This chain joins TRBV19 and TRBJ2-2; D gene uncertain. The germline V gene encodes CDR1 LNHDA and CDR2 SQIVND (reference sequence). V lost 0 bases to trimming and J lost 1 base, with 9 bases between them. The CDR3 loop spans 16 amino acids.

The gene calls are TRBV7-8 and TRBJ2-3, with D perhaps TRBD1 (5 bases). Looked up from germline, CDR1 is SGHVS and CDR2 is FQNEAQ. This CDR3 contains 16 residues. V lost 1 base, J lost 2 bases, and 13 bases lay in between. The CDR3 loop reads CASSLGGSGATDTQYF. The CDR3 DNA is TGTGCCAGCAGCTTAGGGGGCTCCGGCGCCACAGATACGCAGTATTTT.

The chain uses TRBV2 and TRBJ2-1, with 10 bases fitting TRBD2. The germline gives CDR1 SNHLY, CDR2 FYNNEI. The CDR3 loop spans 16 amino acids. J lost 8 bases, V lost 3 bases, and 10 bases had no gene match. CDR3 in DNA: TGTGCCAGCAGTGAGGCAGCGGGAGGGCTTTCTGATGAGCAGTTCTTC. This sequence encodes CASSEAAGGLSDEQFF.

V is TRBV12-5 and J is TRBJ1-5; D is ambiguous. The CDR3 extends over 13 amino acids. Germline assignment: CDR1 LGHNT and CDR2 FRNRAP. The V end lost 6 bases, the J end lost 8 bases, and 14 bases lay between the germline ends. This chain's CDR3 is CASGLDTLEPQHF. The CDR3 DNA is TGTGCTAGTGGCTTAGATACTCTGGAGCCCCAGCATTTT.

In DNA, the CDR3 is TGTGCCTGGAGCATGGGACAATCCTACGAGCAGTACTTC. This sequence encodes CAWSMGQSYEQYF. V gene TRBV30 combines with J gene TRBJ2-7; possible D gene TRBD1, 6 bases. V gave up 3 bases and J gave up 1 base, with 10 bases separating them. Germline CDR1 GTSNPN, CDR2 SVGIG (reference sequence). The length of the CDR3 is 13 residues. Full variable domain (remainder filled in from reference TRBV30 and TRBJ2-7): SQTIHQWPATLVQPVGSPLSLECTVEGTSNPNLYWYRQAAGRGLQLLFYSVGIGQISSEVPQNLSASRPQDRQFILSSKKLLLSDSGFYLCAWSMGQSYEQYFGPGTRLTVT.

The chain couples TRBV5-6 to TRBJ2-7, with D hard to call. The V gene's germline CDR1 is SGHDT and CDR2 YYEEEE. Trimming took 0 bases from V and 3 from J, leaving 7 bases between them. This CDR3 is 13 amino acids long. CDR3 bases: TGTGCCAGCAGCTTGGTTGTCAGCTACGAGCAGTACTTC. This translates into CASSLVVSYEQYF.

V gene TRBV30 combines with J gene TRBJ2-5; D ambiguous. This CDR3 is built from 11 residues. The germline V gene encodes CDR1 GTSNPN and CDR2 SVGIG (reference sequence). V lost 3 bases to trimming and J lost 2 bases, with 4 bases between them. CDR3 in amino acids: CAWSHQETQYF. The CDR3 DNA reads as TGTGCCTGGAGCCATCAAGAGACCCAGTACTTC.